This TCR beta chain came from a study of blood T cell repertoires in COVID-19. Germline values: CDR1 DFQATT, CDR2 SNEGSKA (reference sequence). The CDR3 is made up of 11 amino acids. The V end lost 6 bases, the J end lost 4 bases, and 9 bases lay between the germline ends. Repertoires were generated with immunoSEQ multiplex PCR, while TCRdb's copy carries only in-frame clones and drops some. Among around 300,000 clones, around four fifths were seen once, and the ten largest hold 3%. The source is a man aged 25-45 years with active or convalescent COVID-19. The chain carries TRBV20-1 and TRBJ1-1; no definite D call. The source material was peripheral blood. CDR3 region: CSALTITEAFF. Here the CDR3 DNA reads TGCAGTGCCTTAACAATCACTGAAGCTTTCTTT.